A selection of T cell receptor beta chains follows, all from one sample in a study of CD8 T cells in ankylosing spondylitis. TCRdb re-called the 5' RACE reads with MiXCR, one entry per CDR3 protein. The sample lists a few hundred thousand distinct CDR3 sequences, 20% to 25% seen once, with about 12% in the top ten. Sample: blood, either unsorted or a sorted T cell fraction (not recorded which). The receptor source for this set is a male donor with ankylosing spondylitis or in good health (not recorded which). The conserved cysteine and the conserved F or W are not part of the CDR3 here. Rows may omit the clone size; those that give it use once, few, many or a size class.

11	TRBV7-9	few	ASSSRQDYEQY
15	TRBV2	once	ASSDPVSAPPADTQY
11	TRBV18	-	ASSGTGAGEQY
11	TRBV29-1	-	SVDGGQGTEAF
12	TRBV6-5	-	ASSYSSYTGELF
11	TRBV27	-	ASSSSHLYEQY
15	TRBV6-1	few	ASTLWGATGVYNEQF
13	TRBV7-9	-	ASSPSGTSGNEQF
11	TRBV27	-	ASSHDSSYEQY
12	TRBV7-9	-	ASSFGNMNTEAF
12	TRBV7-9	few	ASMRPGQNEKLF
11	TRBV14	few	ASSPRAVDEQF
12	TRBV12-3/TRBV12-4	many	ASSPGGGMEKLF
12	TRBV12-3/TRBV12-4	-	ASSFWGIGEKLF
16	TRBV4-2	few	ASSQGSGGASGANVLT
13	TRBV6-1	few	ASTINRDGSYEQY
14	TRBV7-9	-	ASSTSPSAGYNEQF
12	TRBV28	many	ASSLSGRRYEQY
10	TRBV29-1	many	SASSVSYEQY
13	TRBV5-1	few	ASSGTGGGTDTQY
11	TRBV10-3	-	AISDYSPDTQY
12	TRBV3-1	-	ASSQDGLQETQY
16	TRBV3-1	-	ASSHPLAGGPGTGELF
11	TRBV20-1	few	SARDGALDTQY
13	TRBV4-2	-	ASSQATGGAYEQY